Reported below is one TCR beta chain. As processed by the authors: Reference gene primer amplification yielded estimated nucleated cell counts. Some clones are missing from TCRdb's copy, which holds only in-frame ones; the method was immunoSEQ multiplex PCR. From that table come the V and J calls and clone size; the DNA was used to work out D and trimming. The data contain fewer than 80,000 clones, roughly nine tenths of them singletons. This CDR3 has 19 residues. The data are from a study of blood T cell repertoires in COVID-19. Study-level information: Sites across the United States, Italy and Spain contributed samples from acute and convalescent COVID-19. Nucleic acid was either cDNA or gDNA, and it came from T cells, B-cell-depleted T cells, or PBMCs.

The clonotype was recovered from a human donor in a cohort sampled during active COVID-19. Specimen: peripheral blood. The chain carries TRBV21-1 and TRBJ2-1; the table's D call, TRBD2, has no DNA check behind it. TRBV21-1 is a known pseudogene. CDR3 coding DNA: TGTGCCAGCAGCAAAGTCATATCTAGCGGGAGGGCCTCCTACAATGAGCAGTTCTTC. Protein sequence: CASSKVISSGRASYNEQFF.